One sample yielded the 27 T cell receptor beta chains listed below, sequenced in a study of T cell repertoires in cytomegalovirus infection. TCRdb ran MiXCR on the reads and lists one entry per CDR3 protein. The sample records about 490,000 distinct CDR3 sequences, 26% being singletons. Sequencing was done on a sample of PBMCs. These receptors were taken from a human donor in good health (CMV status not recorded). Some clones in this sample may be carry-over from other donors' samples.

V and J are TRBV6-2 or TRBV6-3 and TRBJ2-1; the D is unclear. Germline CDR1 is MNHEY and CDR2 is SVGEGT. The CDR3 runs 13 residues. The germline V and J ends were trimmed by 4 bases and 5 bases, with 9 bases remaining between them. CDR3 DNA sequence: TGTGCCAGCAGTTTAGAGGTTCACAATGAGCAGTTCTTC. This codes for CASSLEVHNEQFF.

This clonotype was counted between two and nine times. J is TRBJ2-1 and V is TRBV6-6; 7 bases line up with TRBD1. Looked up from germline, CDR1 is MNHNY and CDR2 is SVGAGI (reference sequence). V shed 5 bases, J shed 1 base, and the junction held 2 bases outside the gene matches. CDR3 size: 14 residues. The CDR3, as DNA: TGTGCCAGCAGTAACAGGGGTTCCTACAATGAGCAGTTCTTC. This encodes CASSNRGSYNEQFF.

The V call is TRBV29-1, the J call TRBJ1-1; a weak D match, TRBD1 (5 bases). In germline, CDR1 is SQVTM, CDR2 ANQGSEA. The CDR3 is 13 amino acids. V was clipped by 6 bases and J by 4 bases, with 15 bases between them. This chain's CDR3 is CSVLLGRRTEAFF. Written as DNA, the CDR3 is TGCAGCGTGCTACTGGGGCGGCGCACTGAAGCTTTCTTT.

This clonotype was observed a handful of times. J is TRBJ2-1 and V is TRBV7-3; D perhaps matches TRBD2 (6 bases). Germline V CDR1 and CDR2: SGHTA, FQGTGA. V was pared by 2 bases and J by 6 bases, with 11 bases between. The CDR3 is 14 residues long. The CDR3 DNA is TGTGCCAGCAGCTTATCACGGGAGCTCAATGAGCAGTTCTTC. It is translated as CASSLSRELNEQFF.

This clonotype was counted only a few times. This chain uses TRBV7-2 with TRBJ1-5; D uncertain. CDR3 size: 15 residues. The V gene lost 1 base and the J gene lost 5 bases, with 12 bases spanning the gap. Looked up from germline, CDR1 is SGHTA and CDR2 is FQGNSA. CDR3 region: CASSLESSLDQPQHF. The CDR3 nucleotides read TGTGCCAGCAGCTTAGAGAGCAGTCTAGATCAGCCCCAGCATTTT.

A few counts support this clonotype. The gene calls are TRBV20-1 and TRBJ2-2, with D unclear. Germline V gives CDR1 DFQATT, CDR2 SNEGSKA (reference sequence). V shed 3 bases and J shed 4 bases, with 9 bases lying between them. This CDR3 is 13 amino acids long. The CDR3 region has the DNA TGCAGTGCTAGCGATAGAGTCACCGGGGAGCTGTTTTTT. Its protein is CSASDRVTGELFF.

This chain connects TRBV5-1 to TRBJ2-1, with TRBD2 matching 9 bases. CDR3 length: 13 residues. The V segment lost 5 bases and the J segment 9 bases; nucleotides outside the gene matches: 6. From germline, CDR1 is SGHRS and CDR2 YFSETQ. Here the CDR3 reads CASSKRGVSEQFF. CDR3 nucleotide sequence: TGCGCCAGCAGTAAGCGGGGGGTGAGTGAGCAGTTCTTC.

This clonotype was detected many times. J is TRBJ2-7 and V is TRBV10-3; TRBD2 aligns across 7 bases. There are 14 residues in the CDR3. Trimming removed 0 bases from V and 7 bases from J; junction bases left unmatched: 6. Germline V gene lookup returns CDR1 ENHRY and CDR2 SYGVKD. The CDR3 DNA is TGTGCCATCAGTGAGTCTGGCGGGAGAAGGGAGCAGTACGTC. This encodes CAISESGGRREQYV.

J is TRBJ2-1 and V is TRBV20-1; 9 bases match TRBD2. The ends lost 4 bases at V and 6 bases at J; junction bases unmatched: 7. This CDR3 has 14 amino acids. The germline V gene has CDR1 DFQATT and CDR2 SNEGSKA (reference sequence). The CDR3 is CSATKAGGSNEQFF. CDR3 nucleotide sequence: TGCAGTGCTACGAAGGCGGGAGGGTCCAATGAGCAGTTCTTC.

Many counts were recorded for this clonotype. V usage is TRBV7-8 and J usage is TRBJ2-7; D tentatively fits TRBD1 or TRBD2 (5 bases each). The CDR3 is made up of 13 amino acids. Deletions cut 5 bases from V and 7 bases from J, with 15 bases between. The germline CDR1 and CDR2 sequences are SGHVS and FQNEAQ. The CDR3 sequence: CASSLGTAREQYF. CDR3 DNA: TGTGCCAGCAGCCTCGGGACCGCCCGGGAGCAGTACTTC.

This clonotype was counted between two and nine times. V and J are TRBV5-4 and TRBJ2-2; 11 bases match TRBD2. The germline V gene encodes CDR1 SGHNT and CDR2 YYREEE (reference sequence). The length of the CDR3 is 17 residues. V was clipped by 4 bases and J by 8 bases; unmatched bases: 13. CDR3 coding DNA: TGTGCCAGCAGCCGTGCGGGACTAGCGGCGACGGCTGGGGAGCTGTTTTTT. Its protein is CASSRAGLAATAGELFF.

This clonotype showed up just a few times. The chain has TRBV20-1 and TRBJ2-1; possible D gene TRBD1, 6 bases. CDR3 length: 16 residues. Per the germline V gene, CDR1 is DFQATT and CDR2 is SNEGSKA (reference sequence). V lost 4 bases, J lost 5 bases, and 21 bases lay in between. CDR3 amino acids: CSATPYDRLPNNEQFF. DNA for the CDR3: TGCAGTGCTACGCCCTACGACAGGCTACCAAACAATGAGCAGTTCTTC.

This clonotype was recorded only once. This chain connects TRBV14 to TRBJ2-7; 9 nucleotides line up with TRBD1. This CDR3 spans 15 amino acids. Losses at the gene ends were 4 bases for V and 2 bases for J; bases not matched to a gene: 6. Germline V gene sequence: CDR1 SGHDN, CDR2 FVKESK. The CDR3 reads CASSPIRTGAYEQYF. The CDR3 region has the DNA TGTGCCAGCAGCCCAATACGGACAGGGGCCTACGAGCAGTACTTC.

This clonotype came up many times. This chain connects TRBV6-1 to TRBJ1-6, with 9 nucleotides matching TRBD1. The V segment lost 8 bases and the J segment 9 bases; nucleotides outside the gene matches: 8. This CDR3 is 14 amino acids long. The V gene's germline CDR1 is MNHNS and CDR2 SASEGT. DNA for the CDR3: TGTGCCAGCTTGGGGGACAGGGCGGGTTCACCCCTCCACTTT. Translated: CASLGDRAGSPLHF.

This clonotype was counted between two and nine times. The rearrangement uses TRBV7-3 and TRBJ2-1, with 14 bases fitting TRBD2. Germline V lookup: CDR1 SGHTA, CDR2 FQGTGA. V dropped 8 bases and J dropped 8; count of bases not matched to a gene: 5. This CDR3 spans 14 amino acids. The CDR3 sequence: CASGTSGSQHEQFF. In nucleotides, the CDR3 is TGTGCCAGCGGGACTAGCGGGAGTCAGCATGAGCAGTTCTTC.

This clonotype was counted a few times. The rearrangement joins TRBV5-6 to TRBJ2-7, with D maybe TRBD2 (6 bases). The CDR3 contains 14 residues. Germline V CDR1 and CDR2: SGHDT, YYEEEE. V was clipped by 3 bases and J by 2 bases, with 12 bases between them. CDR3 loop: CASSSGTLTYEQYF. CDR3 DNA sequence: TGTGCCAGCAGCTCGGGGACTTTAACCTACGAGCAGTACTTC.

The gene calls are TRBV5-1 and TRBJ2-7; 14 bases agree with TRBD2. The CDR3 runs to 16 residues. Germline CDR1 and CDR2: SGHRS and YFSETQ. The V segment lost 4 bases and the J segment 4 bases; nucleotides outside the gene matches: 7. CDR3 in amino acids: CASSPGLAGVLYEQYF. The CDR3 nucleotides are TGCGCCAGCAGCCCGGGACTAGCGGGAGTCTTGTACGAGCAGTACTTC.

The V gene is TRBV7-9, the J gene TRBJ2-7, with D perhaps given as TRBD1 or TRBD2 (5 bases each). The ends were cut back, 4 bases at V and 2 bases at J, with 15 bases in the middle. The CDR3 has 15 amino acids. Per germline, CDR1 SEHNR and CDR2 FQNEAQ (reference sequence). The CDR3 spells CASSWAASRAYEQYF. In nucleotides, the CDR3 is TGTGCCAGCAGCTGGGCGGCTAGCAGGGCCTACGAGCAGTACTTC.

This chain links TRBV28 with TRBJ2-4, with TRBD1 matching over 7 bases. This CDR3 comprises 16 residues. The germline gives CDR1 MDHEN, CDR2 SYDVKM. V was clipped by 0 bases and J by 5 bases; unmatched bases: 7. CDR3 protein: CASSLWAGTAENIQYF. Written as DNA, the CDR3 is TGTGCCAGCAGTTTATGGGCCGGGACAGCAGAAAACATTCAGTACTTC.

This clonotype was found a few times. V usage is TRBV29-1 and J usage is TRBJ2-1, with 7 bases identical to TRBD1. Looked up from germline, CDR1 is SQVTM and CDR2 is ANQGSEA. V dropped 8 bases and J dropped 5; count of bases not matched to a gene: 12. This CDR3 spans 14 amino acids. The CDR3 here is CSIRRQGRDNEQFF. The CDR3 nucleotides are TGCAGCATCAGGAGACAGGGACGGGACAATGAGCAGTTCTTC.

J is TRBJ1-4 and V is TRBV12-3 or TRBV12-4; D is ambiguous. This CDR3 is 14 amino acids long. With 7 bases removed from V and 2 bases from J, the gap between germline ends came to 11 bases. The CDR3 region is CASTTGSTNEKLFF. The CDR3 DNA sequence: TGTGCCAGCACAACGGGAAGTACTAATGAAAAACTGTTTTTT.

This clonotype has only a few counts. The chain uses TRBV7-2 and TRBJ2-7; 13 bases match TRBD2. Germline V gene sequence: CDR1 SGHTA, CDR2 FQGNSA. This CDR3 region has 15 residues. V shed 6 bases, J shed 4 bases, and the junction held 6 bases outside the gene matches. The DNA for the CDR3 is TGTGCCAGCAGTCGGGGGACTAGCGGGGCTTACGAGCAGTACGTC. Translation gives CASSRGTSGAYEQYV.

The chain couples TRBV25-1 to TRBJ2-1; 7 bases fit TRBD1. The CDR3 totals 13 residues. Germline V gene sequence: CDR1 MGHDK, CDR2 SYGVNS. Trimming at V came to 10 bases and at J to 6 bases, leaving 9 bases not matched to a gene. In DNA form, the CDR3 reads TGTGCCACCAAGACAGGGCGCCTCAATGAGCAGTTCTTC. Translating gives CATKTGRLNEQFF.

This clonotype was counted only a few times. The V and J genes are TRBV7-6 and TRBJ1-1; 7 bases map to TRBD1. Per germline, CDR1 SGHVS and CDR2 FNYEAQ. CDR3 length: 13 residues. Unmatched junction bases numbered 5, after V lost 5 bases and J lost 5 bases. The CDR3 DNA reads as TGTGCCAGCAGCCAGACAGGGCTAACTGAAGCTTTCTTT. Residues: CASSQTGLTEAFF. Full variable domain (remainder filled in from reference TRBV7-6 and TRBJ1-1): GAGVSQSPRYKVTKRGQDVALRCDPISGHVSLYWYRQALGQGPEFLTYFNYEAQQDKSGLPNDRFSAERPEGSISTLTIQRTEQRDSAMYRCASSQTGLTEAFFGQGTRLTVV.

This clonotype was recorded at least ten times. In DNA form, the CDR3 reads TGTGCCAGCAGCCGGTTCTCCGGCGAGGTTGCGTACAATGAGCAGTTCTTC. Amino acid sequence: CASSRFSGEVAYNEQFF. V and J are TRBV7-2 and TRBJ2-1; D not certain. CDR3 length equals 17 residues. Looked up from germline, CDR1 is SGHTA and CDR2 is FQGNSA. The V and J ends lost 5 bases and 4 bases respectively, with 21 bases between them.

The rearrangement links TRBV9 to TRBJ2-1; perhaps TRBD2 as D (5 bases). The V end lost 2 bases, the J end lost 4 bases, and 13 bases lay between the germline ends. The CDR3 has 15 amino acids. CDR1 SGDLS and CDR2 YYNGEE come from the germline V gene. CDR3 nucleotides: TGTGCCAGCAGCGTTGGAGCGGAACCTTACAATGAGCAGTTCTTC. It translates to CASSVGAEPYNEQFF.

V gene TRBV15 combines with J gene TRBJ1-1; TRBD1 aligns across 8 bases. The CDR3 runs 16 residues. The J segment lost 4 bases and the V segment lost 2 bases, leaving 9 bases of the junction unmatched. Germline V gene lookup returns CDR1 LNHNV and CDR2 YYDKDF (reference sequence). The CDR3 here is CATSRLRTGSGTEAFF. Written as DNA, the CDR3 is TGTGCCACCAGCAGACTACGGACAGGGTCAGGCACTGAAGCTTTCTTT.